These 2 T cell receptor beta chains originate from one sample sequenced in a study of shared clonotypes between healthy human individuals. Clones were sequenced by immunoSEQ multiplex PCR, and TCRdb holds only the in-frame ones, with some missing. The sample shows just over 2,000,000 clones, around 96% of them seen only once. Terminally differentiated effector memory CD45RA+ cells were left out of the naive CD8 fraction, which was CD45RO-negative and positively selected for CCR7. Sequencing input: naive CD8+ T cells sorted from blood. These TCRs come from a man between 18 and 35 years old in good health.

V and J are TRBV10-3 and TRBJ1-5; the D is unclear. In germline, CDR1 is ENHRY, CDR2 SYGVKD. The length of the CDR3 is 15 residues. V shed 0 bases and J shed 6 bases, with 12 bases lying between them. CDR3 bases: TGTGCCATCAGTGAGTCGGCCAGCTCGGGTCAGCCCCAGCATTTT. It is translated as CAISESASSGQPQHF.

The rearrangement uses TRBV14 and TRBJ2-3; D is unclear. V gave up 5 bases and J gave up 6 bases, with 9 bases separating them. The V gene's germline CDR1 is SGHDN and CDR2 FVKESK. The CDR3 has 12 residues. CDR3 residues: CASSYSADTQYF. The CDR3 nucleotides are TGTGCCAGCAGCTACAGCGCCGATACGCAGTATTTT.